A single sample gave rise to the 4 T cell receptor beta chains below, sequenced in a study of blood T cells in healthy people across ages (dated by TCRdb to between 2014 and 2016). The library was built by means of 5' RACE. For sequencing, an Illumina HiSeq 2500 was employed. A second roughly 6 to 12 cycle PCR used a sample-barcoded 5' primer and a J-beta primer mix. Using fastp trimming at Q25 and MiXCR clonotype assembly, TCRdb reanalyzed the public sequencing data and kept in-frame beta chains. Each record represents a unique CDR3 protein, reported with the most common genes and DNA among its rows. The sample records 550,000 to 750,000 distinct CDR3 sequences, 20% to 25% of which are singletons. The leading ten clones occupy approximately 3.7% of the sample. The sequenced material came from blood. The receptors come from a man between 70 and 80 years old in good health.

This clonotype was picked up a small number of times. This could be a read error, since a much larger clone is one nucleotide away. V is TRBV27 and J is TRBJ1-4; TRBD1 is a possible D gene (5 bases). Germline CDR1 reads MNHEY; CDR2 reads SMNVEV (reference sequence). The CDR3 sequence is 16 residues long. CDR3 in DNA: TGTGCCAACAGTTTCAACCCACAGGTGGATAATGAAAAACTGTTTTTT. Its translation: CANSFNPQVDNEKLFF. Together with reference TRBV27 and TRBJ1-4, the CDR3 gives the full variable domain: EAQVTQNPRYLITVTGKKLTVTCSQNMNHEYMSWYRQDPGLGLRQIYYSMNVEVTDKGDVPEGYKVSRKEKRNFPLILESPSPNQTSLYFCANSFNPQVDNEKLFFGSGTQLSVL.

This clonotype appeared a single time. The genes are TRBV29-1 and TRBJ2-5, with D maybe TRBD1 (6 bases). The CDR3 extends over 13 amino acids. Looked up from germline, CDR1 is SQVTM and CDR2 is ANQGSEA. V lost 2 bases and J 3 bases, leaving 10 bases between the germline ends. The CDR3 bases are TGCAGCGTTGAACGGTCAGGGGAAGAGACCCAGTACTTC. This translates into CSVERSGEETQYF.

This clonotype turned up a few times. The chain joins TRBV27 to TRBJ2-1, with D unresolved. Trimming cost V 6 bases and J 0 bases, with 12 bases left between them. The CDR3 is 15 amino acids. The germline V gene encodes CDR1 MNHEY and CDR2 SMNVEV (reference sequence). CDR3 amino acids: CASRLLASSYNEQFF. Written as DNA, the CDR3 is TGTGCCAGCAGACTTCTGGCAAGCTCCTACAATGAGCAGTTCTTC.

The sample holds many counts of this clonotype. This chain connects TRBV6-5 to TRBJ2-3; D may be TRBD2 (6 bases). Germline loops: CDR1 MNHEY, CDR2 SVGAGI. CDR3 length equals 15 residues. Deletions cut 8 bases from V and 3 bases from J, with 18 bases between. In DNA form, the CDR3 reads TGTGCCAGCGGCGAACACGGGACTGGGACAGATACGCAGTATTTT. Translating it yields CASGEHGTGTDTQYF.